This TCR beta chain was obtained from a study of OX40 agonist ivuxolimab in advanced cancers. The wider study: Patients took ivuxolimab, an agonistic anti-OX40 (CD134) antibody. Earlier anti-PD-1, anti-PD-L1 or anti-CTLA-4 therapy was permitted; over 35% had received some.

Study-level results: Circulating CD4+ and CD8+ T cells showed clonal expansion by week 6 at 0.1 to 3.0 mg/kg.

Points on this clone: The antigen is undetermined.

The assay was immunoSEQ multiplex PCR, and TCRdb's table has in-frame clones only and misses some. The table records under 95,000 clones, around four fifths of them present only once. Germline V CDR1 and CDR2: SGHTA, FQGTGA. The CDR3 consists of 13 residues. Trimming stripped 2 bases from V and 0 bases from J, with 4 bases between. This TCR derives from an adult with an advanced solid tumor such as melanoma, head and neck, liver or kidney cancer. The sample in question was CD4+ or CD8+ T cells sorted from blood, obtained in a trial of the OX40 agonist ivuxolimab. The chain is built from TRBV7-3 and TRBJ1-1; D is unresolved. CDR3 sequence (DNA): TGTGCCAGCAGCTTAGGGATGAACACTGAAGCTTTCTTT. This sequence encodes CASSLGMNTEAFF.